These T cell receptor beta chains were read from a single sample in a study of blood T cell repertoires in COVID-19. Clones were read by immunoSEQ multiplex PCR, and TCRdb kept only the in-frame ones, dropping some. The sample lists 50,000 to 75,000 clones; 70% to 80% were seen once. Sequenced sample: peripheral blood. All receptors come from a man older than 75 with active or convalescent COVID-19. Both conserved end residues are part of each CDR3. A D gene is named only where the DNA matches it firmly. The size of a clone is reported for some rows only, either as once, few or many, or as a class for expanded clones.

j_call d_call clone_size v_call cdr3_nt cdr3_aa
TRBJ2-5 NA once TRBV9 TGTGCCAGCAGCGTAGCGGTCTCTAGGGAGGGGGGAAGAGAGACCCAGTACTTC CASSVAVSREGGRETQYF
TRBJ1-2 NA NA TRBV6-5 TGTGCCAGCAGTTACGTCCGGGACACAGTTATCTATGGCTACACCTTC CASSYVRDTVIYGYTF
TRBJ1-4 NA NA TRBV4-2 TGTGCCAGCAGCCAAGATGGAGCAAGTCGATATAAACTAGGTGAAAAACTGTTTTTT CASSQDGASRYKLGEKLFF
TRBJ2-7 NA NA TRBV19 TGTGCCAGTAGTATATCCACGGCGGGCGAGCAGTACTTC CASSISTAGEQYF
TRBJ2-3 TRBD1 NA TRBV25-1 TGTGCCAGCAGTACCACAGGGGTGCAGACAGATACGCAGTATTTT CASSTTGVQTDTQYF
TRBJ2-1 NA NA TRBV21-1 TGTGCCAGCAGCATGCAGCGGGACCTCCTCAGTGAGCAGTTCTTC CASSMQRDLLSEQFF
TRBJ1-5 NA few TRBV3-1/TRBV3-2 TGTGCCAGCAGCCTAGGGACTGCCAGCAATCAGCCCCAGCATTTT CASSLGTASNQPQHF
TRBJ1-2 NA NA TRBV7-9 TGTGCCAGCAGCTTAGGGTGGTCCAGGGCGAAAAGTGGCTACACCTTC CASSLGWSRAKSGYTF
TRBJ2-5 NA NA TRBV7-2 TGTGCCAGCAGCTACCAGGAGGGTACGGAGACCCAGTACTTC CASSYQEGTETQYF
TRBJ2-2 TRBD1 NA TRBV27 TGTGCCAGCACAGCCGGGACAGGGGGCATCACCGGGGAGCTGTTTTTT CASTAGTGGITGELFF
TRBJ2-3 TRBD2 NA TRBV3-1/TRBV3-2 TGTGCCAGCACCCGTTCAATAGTACTAGCGGGGGGATTCACAGATACGCAGTATTTT CASTRSIVLAGGFTDTQYF
TRBJ2-1 TRBD1 medium-sized TRBV9 TGTGCCAGCAGCGAACTTACAGGGGACGACGGTGAGCAGTTCTTC CASSELTGDDGEQFF
TRBJ1-2 NA NA TRBV28 TGTGCCAGCAGTCCCGCGGGGGGCGGCTATGGCTACACCTTC CASSPAGGGYGYTF
TRBJ1-2 NA few TRBV3-1/TRBV3-2 TGTGCCAGCAGCCAAGATACGGACACCCATGGCTACACCTTC CASSQDTDTHGYTF
TRBJ2-2 NA NA TRBV5-1 TGCGCCAGCAGGATCGTGGGAGGCGCCGGGGAGCTGTTTTTT CASRIVGGAGELFF
TRBJ2-2 TRBD1 NA TRBV10-3 TGTGCCTCTCGAACAGGACAGGGCTATGGGGAGCTGTTTTTT CASRTGQGYGELFF
TRBJ2-7 TRBD2 few TRBV7-9 TGTGCCAGCAGCCGACTGACTAGCGGGGGACCCTACGAGCAGTACTTC CASSRLTSGGPYEQYF
TRBJ2-2 TRBD2 once TRBV7-3 TGTGCCAGCAGCGCGACTAGCGGGGGGGCCCAAACCGGGGAGCTGTTTTTT CASSATSGGAQTGELFF
TRBJ2-3 NA once TRBV5-1 TGCGCCAGCAGCTACGGTGCTAGCACAGATACGCAGTATTTT CASSYGASTDTQYF
TRBJ2-1 TRBD2 NA TRBV3-1/TRBV3-2 TGTGCCAGCAGCCAAGTAGGACTAGCGGGGGGCTTCTACAATGAGCAGTTCTTC CASSQVGLAGGFYNEQFF
TRBJ1-1 NA NA TRBV3-1/TRBV3-2 TGTGCCAGCAGCCAAGGTTTAGGCCGACAGGTAAACACTGAAGCTTTCTTT CASSQGLGRQVNTEAFF
TRBJ2-6 NA NA TRBV6-9 TGTGCCAGCAGTTATTCGGATAGCCAATCTTGTCCCGCCGATACCCGGGCCAACGTCCTGACTTTC CASSYSDSQSCPADTRANVLTF
TRBJ2-5 TRBD2 NA TRBV4-2 TGTGCCAGCAGCCAGGGGACTACGGGGGAGACCCAGTACTTC CASSQGTTGETQYF
TRBJ2-7 TRBD2 NA TRBV19 TGTGCCAGTAGTCGGGGGAGGGGTTCTTACGAGCAGTACTTC CASSRGRGSYEQYF
TRBJ2-7 TRBD2 NA TRBV7-8 TGTGCCAGCAGCTTAGCCTCCGGGACTAGCTCCTACGAGCAGTACTTC CASSLASGTSSYEQYF
TRBJ1-1 TRBD1 few TRBV3-1/TRBV3-2 TGTGCCAGCAGCCGGAGGACAGGGGGTATCACTGAAGCTTTCTTT CASSRRTGGITEAFF